One TCR beta chain is described in this entry. Its antigen is unknown. Rearranged V-D-J TRB sequences were amplified with a mixed TRB-A/B primer pool. TCRdb re-derived calls from the multiplex PCR reads in MiXCR, one entry per CDR3 protein. The sample lists about 15,000 distinct CDR3 sequences, 45% to 50% occurring once. This entry belongs to a study of T cell repertoires in aging, cancer and after chemotherapy. Study overall: Six age groups, ranging from 30 or younger to 70 or older, included the donors. Repeat sampling of healthy donors over several months to years showed clear clonal overlap. General study results and limits: Age-matched healthy donors had significantly more diverse, less clonal blood TCR repertoires than untreated cancer patients.

Peripheral blood genomic DNA, not sorted cells or RNA, was the template. Trimming left V 6 bases short and J 1 base short, with 15 bases between. CDR3 length equals 15 residues. This TCR came from a human donor in good health. This chain links TRBV12-3 or TRBV12-4 with TRBJ2-5; the D gene is possibly TRBD2 (5 bases). Sequenced: blood. In DNA form, the CDR3 reads TGTGCCAGCAGCCTTACGGGAACTAGCCAAGAGACCCAGTACTTC. This encodes CASSLTGTSQETQYF.